These 18 T cell receptor beta chains were all obtained from the same sample, sequenced in a study of T cell repertoires in breast cancer. During the second nested PCR, blocking oligonucleotides suppressed genes that were not paired. TCRdb reprocessed the emulsion pairing reads with MiXCR, giving one entry per CDR3 protein. The data hold some 390 distinct CDR3 sequences, with about 51% observed a single time. The expanded emulsion RT-PCR method captured paired alpha and beta chains from CD8+ T cells. Sequenced sample: CD8+ T cells. The receptors shown here come from a pool of human donors with breast cancer or a healthy control (not recorded which).

The CDR3 is CASSYGLAGGPNTGELFF. Here the CDR3 DNA reads TGTGCCAGCAGTTACGGCCTAGCGGGAGGGCCGAACACCGGGGAGCTGTTTTTT. The V call is TRBV6-2 or TRBV6-3, the J call TRBJ2-2; 12 bases map to TRBD2. The trim removed 2 bases at V and 0 bases at J, leaving 4 bases unmatched. From germline, CDR1 is MNHEY and CDR2 SVGEGT. The CDR3 contains 18 residues.

The chain has TRBV7-9 and TRBJ1-2; 9 bases align to TRBD1. Germline assignment: CDR1 SEHNR and CDR2 FQNEAQ (reference sequence). Trimming removed 2 bases from V and 2 bases from J; junction bases left unmatched: 3. The CDR3 has 15 residues. In nucleotides, the CDR3 is TGTGCCAGCAGCTTAAGACAGGGGGTGAACTATGGCTACACCTTC. This encodes CASSLRQGVNYGYTF.

The chain couples TRBV7-2 to TRBJ2-2; weak D call: TRBD1 (5 bases). V was pared by 10 bases and J by 0 bases, with 12 bases between. CDR1 SGHTA and CDR2 FQGNSA come from the germline V gene. The CDR3 sequence is 14 residues long. CDR3 bases: TGTGCCACCATGACAGCGACGAACACCGGGGAGCTGTTTTTT. This translates into CATMTATNTGELFF. Full variable domain (remainder filled in from reference TRBV7-2 and TRBJ2-2): GAGVSQSPSNKVTEKGKDVELRCDPISGHTALYWYRQSLGQGLEFLIYFQGNSAPDKSGLPSDRFSAERTGGSVSTLTIQRTQQEDSAVYLCATMTATNTGELFFGEGSRLTVL.

This clonotype showed up just a few times. The chain combines TRBV7-2 with TRBJ1-5; TRBD1 aligns across 8 bases. V lost 5 bases, J lost 2 bases, and 2 bases stayed unmatched. Per the germline V gene, CDR1 is SGHTA and CDR2 is FQGNSA. This CDR3 comprises 14 residues. CDR3 region: CASSTDRGNQPQHF. The CDR3 DNA reads TGTGCCAGCAGCACGGACAGGGGCAATCAGCCCCAGCATTTT.

The rearrangement links TRBV7-2 to TRBJ2-5; 7 nucleotides align to TRBD2. The CDR3 length is 18 residues. The V gene's germline CDR1 is SGHTA and CDR2 FQGNSA. V shed 5 bases, J shed 9 bases, and the junction held 24 bases outside the gene matches. The CDR3 spells CASSGLGRLAAYLEAQYF. In DNA, the CDR3 is TGTGCCAGCAGCGGTCTCGGGCGGCTAGCGGCGTATCTTGAGGCCCAGTACTTC.

The table lists this clonotype with a count of one. A read error may account for a junction end that differs from germline. This chain's CDR3 is CASRPRDRGRTLDEELFF. The CDR3 bases are TGTGCCAGTAGACCCCGGGACAGGGGGCGGACCCTGGATGAAGAACTGTTTTTT. The rearrangement uses TRBV19 and TRBJ1-4; 12 nucleotides align to TRBD1. This CDR3 spans 18 amino acids. CDR1 is LNHDA and CDR2 is SQIVND in the germline V gene (reference sequence).

Notes on this clonotype: Since a much larger clone is just one base distant, this may be a read error. The V gene is TRBV7-6, the J gene TRBJ2-2; no reliable D call. Germline-derived CDR1 and CDR2 are SGHVS and FNYEAQ. The CDR3 is made up of 12 amino acids. Trimming took 2 bases from V and 9 from J, leaving 7 bases between them. The CDR3 DNA sequence: TGTGCCAGCAGCTTAAAGATCTGGGAGCTGTTTTTT. It specifies CASSLKIWELFF.

Notes on this clonotype: This likely comes from a read error, as the CDR3 has no conserved phenylalanine or tryptophan at its end. The chain couples TRBV7-3 to TRBJ2-1; D unresolved. The germline V and J ends were trimmed by 2 bases and 0 bases, with 2 bases remaining between them. CDR1 is SGHTA, CDR2 FQGTGA, per germline. The CDR3 covers 13 residues. This CDR3 is CASSLRSYNEQFL. CDR3 DNA sequence: TGTGCCAGCAGCTTACGCTCCTACAATGAGCAGTTCCTC.

Remarks on this clonotype: The conserved final phenylalanine or tryptophan is absent from the CDR3, which likely points to a read error. This rearrangement joins TRBV7-9 to TRBJ1-2; D might be TRBD1 (6 bases). Germline V gives CDR1 SEHNR, CDR2 FQNEAQ (reference sequence). The CDR3 is made up of 13 amino acids. The ends were cut back, 0 bases at V and 4 bases at J, with 6 bases in the middle. CDR3 region: CASSLAGGYGYTL. The CDR3 DNA follows: TGTGCCAGCAGCTTAGCAGGGGGCTATGGCTACACCCTC.

This clonotype was seen a few times. The chain combines TRBV6-8 with TRBJ2-1; D not resolved. The CDR3 has 13 amino acids. CDR1 and CDR2 from the germline V gene are MNHGY and SAAAGT. The V end was cut by 0 bases, the J end by 4 bases, with 4 bases between. This CDR3 reads CASSYSDYNEQFF. CDR3 DNA sequence: TGTGCCAGCAGTTACTCAGATTACAATGAGCAGTTCTTC.

Comments on this clonotype: A much larger clonotype is one base distant, so this may be a read error. CDR3 amino acids: CASNFADQPQHF. DNA for the CDR3: TGTGCCAGCAACTTCGCAGATCAGCCCCAGCATTTT. The chain joins TRBV7-3 to TRBJ1-5; D is undetermined. The germline V and J ends were trimmed by 7 bases and 5 bases, with 9 bases remaining between them. The CDR3 length is 12 residues. CDR1 and CDR2 from the germline V gene are SGHTA and FQGTGA.

This sequence joins TRBV7-3 and TRBJ2-1; maybe TRBD1 (6 bases). V was pared by 3 bases and J by 9 bases, with 9 bases between. The germline CDR1 and CDR2 sequences are SGHTA and FQGTGA. There are 12 residues in the CDR3. CDR3 sequence reads: CASSFLGGEQFF. The DNA for the CDR3 is TGTGCCAGCAGCTTTTTAGGGGGTGAGCAGTTCTTC.

By sample share, this clonotype is medium-sized. This sequence joins TRBV28 and TRBJ1-4; the D is unclear. Trimming took off 6 bases at V and 0 bases at J, with 8 bases between the two ends. CDR3 length: 14 amino acids. Germline CDR1 is MDHEN and CDR2 is SYDVKM. For the CDR3, the DNA is TGTGCCAGCAGCTCAGAGTCAACTAATGAAAAACTGTTTTTT. It specifies CASSSESTNEKLFF.

Comments on this clonotype: A much larger clone is a single base away; this may be a read error. The J gene is TRBJ1-5, the V gene TRBV7-9; D may be TRBD1 (5 bases). Deletions cut 3 bases from V and 3 bases from J, with 12 bases between. CDR3 length: 15 amino acids. Per germline, CDR1 SEHNR and CDR2 FQNEAQ (reference sequence). Here the CDR3 DNA reads TGTGCCAGCAGCTTGATCAGGGATCACAATCAGCCCCAGCATTTT. It translates to CASSLIRDHNQPQHF.

This clonotype was seen a single time. A much larger clone differs by one base, so this may be a read error. The rearrangement joins TRBV7-2 to TRBJ2-1; 8 bases are shared with TRBD2. The CDR3 extends over 16 amino acids. Germline lookup yields CDR1 SGHTA and CDR2 FQGNSA. The CDR3 DNA reads TGTGCCAACAGCTTTTGGCGGGGGGCTATTTGGAATGAGCAGTTCTTC. Translating gives CANSFWRGAIWNEQFF.

About this clonotype itself: A junction end diverges from the germline sequence, so it may reflect a read error. The V call is TRBV7-6, the J call TRBJ2-7, with D maybe TRBD2 (6 bases). CDR1 SGHVS and CDR2 FNYEAQ come from the germline V gene. The CDR3 loop spans 14 amino acids. The CDR3 DNA follows: TGTACCAGCAGCTTAGCGGAGGGCGGCTACGAGCAGTACTTC. It translates to CTSSLAEGGYEQYF.

CDR3 DNA sequence: TGTGCCAGCACCCCGGACAGGGTTGGCGGGCAGTACTTC. It yields the protein CASTPDRVGGQYF. This chain uses TRBV12-3 or TRBV12-4 with TRBJ2-7; the match to TRBD1 covers 8 bases. The CDR3 totals 13 residues. The J segment lost 9 bases and the V segment lost 7 bases, leaving 11 bases of the junction unmatched.

This clonotype was counted between two and nine times. It may be a read error: a sequence one base away is much more abundant. This is likely a read error, given that the CDR3 carries no conserved phenylalanine or tryptophan at its end. The DNA is left out, because the CDR3 cannot be placed on it with certainty; the CDR3 is given as TCRdb lists it. The rearrangement uses TRBV7-2 and TRBJ2-5. The length of the CDR3 is 13 amino acids, counting both ends. Germline V gives CDR1 SGHTA, CDR2 FQGNSA. CDR3 residues: CASSSSRRETQCS.